The 23 T cell receptor beta chains in this list originate from one sample, sequenced in a study of blood T cell repertoires in COVID-19. TCRdb's table, derived via immunoSEQ multiplex PCR, lists solely in-frame clones and lacks some. The data hold about 160,000 clones, with around 87% observed a single time. The sample consisted of PBMCs or T cells enriched from blood (not recorded which). The receptors shown here come from a woman in her 40s who had been exposed to COVID-19.

This clone was counted once. The sample has other DNA sequences that encode this CDR3 too. The chain carries TRBV11-2 and TRBJ2-2, with D perhaps matching TRBD1 (6 bases). Trimming removed 2 bases from V and 2 bases from J, with 9 bases in between. Germline V gene sequence: CDR1 SGHAT, CDR2 FQNNGV. The CDR3 is 15 amino acids. The CDR3: CASSLMGQNTGELFF. The CDR3 region has the DNA TGTGCCAGCAGCTTAATGGGACAAAACACCGGGGAGCTGTTTTTT.

The genes are TRBV9 and TRBJ2-1; the match to TRBD2 covers 13 bases. The V segment lost 3 bases and the J segment 7 bases; nucleotides outside the gene matches: 4. Germline V gene lookup returns CDR1 SGDLS and CDR2 YYNGEE. The CDR3 spans 15 residues. The CDR3 reads CASSAGLAGTNEQFF. CDR3 sequence (DNA): TGTGCCAGCAGCGCGGGACTAGCGGGGACAAATGAGCAGTTCTTC.

The gene calls are TRBV6-1 and TRBJ2-7, with D possibly TRBD1 on 6 matching bases. This CDR3 has 14 amino acids. V dropped 2 bases and J dropped 7 bases, with 15 bases sitting between them. Germline CDR1 reads MNHNS; CDR2 reads SASEGT. The CDR3 DNA is TGTGCCAGCAGTGAAAGGGGCAGGGGCGGAGAGCAGTACTTC. Translated: CASSERGRGGEQYF.

DNA of the CDR3: TGTGCCAGCTCACCAATCTCCGGGAGTGCAGATACGCAGTATTTT. It yields the protein CASSPISGSADTQYF. The V and J genes are TRBV18 and TRBJ2-3, with a weak D call TRBD2 (6 bases). The CDR3 covers 15 residues. Germline V CDR1 and CDR2: KGHSH, LQKENI. Trimming took 2 bases from V and 4 from J, leaving 13 bases between them.

The count of this clone is one. The rearrangement links TRBV7-6 to TRBJ1-1; D is possibly TRBD1 (5 bases). The CDR3 is 16 amino acids. Germline loops: CDR1 SGHVS, CDR2 FNYEAQ. V was cut by 7 bases and J by 1 base, with 19 bases left in between. This CDR3 is CASMKRRGIKNTEAFF. For the CDR3, the DNA is TGTGCCAGCATGAAACGTAGGGGAATCAAGAACACTGAAGCTTTCTTT.

This clone appeared a single time. The genes are TRBV28 and TRBJ1-6; D perhaps matches TRBD1 (6 bases). The CDR3 totals 16 residues. With 8 bases removed from V and 5 bases from J, the gap between germline ends came to 19 bases. Germline loops: CDR1 MDHEN, CDR2 SYDVKM. CDR3 sequence reads: CASGGSTGPHNSPLHF. CDR3 DNA sequence: TGTGCCAGCGGAGGCTCGACAGGTCCCCATAATTCACCCCTCCACTTT. Using reference TRBV28 and TRBJ1-6 for the parts outside the CDR3, the full variable domain is DVKVTQSSRYLVKRTGEKVFLECVQDMDHENMFWYRQDPGLGLRLIYFSYDVKMKEKGDIPEGYSVSREKKERFSLILESASTNQTSMYLCASGGSTGPHNSPLHFGNGTRLTVT.

The rearrangement links TRBV28 to TRBJ1-5; weak D call: TRBD1 (5 bases). Germline V lookup: CDR1 MDHEN, CDR2 SYDVKM. V was pared by 7 bases and J by 7 bases, with 17 bases between. This CDR3 region has 14 residues. CDR3 region: CASTLRRGVQPQHF. Here the CDR3 DNA reads TGTGCCAGCACCCTTAGGCGGGGGGTGCAGCCCCAGCATTTT.

V is TRBV6-6 and J is TRBJ2-5, with D possibly being TRBD2 (5 bases). CDR1 MNHNY and CDR2 SVGAGI come from the germline V gene (reference sequence). V dropped 7 bases and J dropped 2 bases, with 11 bases sitting between them. The CDR3 contains 13 residues. The CDR3 region is CASTIPGQETQYF. CDR3 DNA sequence: TGTGCCAGCACTATCCCGGGACAAGAGACCCAGTACTTC.

The CDR3, as DNA: TGTGCCAGCAGCGACAGGATCCAGCGTCCCGGGGAGCTGTTTTTT. This codes for CASSDRIQRPGELFF. The chain uses TRBV6-5 and TRBJ2-2, with D possibly TRBD1 on 6 matching bases. This CDR3 spans 15 amino acids. The V end lost 6 bases, the J end lost 6 bases, and 17 bases lay between the germline ends. Germline CDR1 and CDR2: MNHEY and SVGAGI.

The V gene is TRBV6-4, the J gene TRBJ2-3, with 15 bases aligning to TRBD2. Germline trimming cut 4 bases from V and 2 bases from J; bases unmatched to any gene: 1. Germline CDR1 and CDR2: MRHNA and SNTAGT. The CDR3 runs 16 residues. The CDR3 spells CASSGTSGGATDTQYF. DNA for the CDR3: TGTGCCAGCAGTGGGACTAGCGGGGGGGCCACAGATACGCAGTATTTT.

The chain uses TRBV3-1 (or the pseudogene TRBV3-2) and TRBJ1-1; a possible D gene is TRBD1 (6 bases). The germline CDR1 and CDR2 sequences are LGHDT and YNNKEL (reference sequence). This CDR3 has 16 residues. Deletions cut 4 bases from V and 1 base from J, with 16 bases between. The CDR3 spells CASSRGTSNGNTEAFF. The CDR3 DNA reads TGTGCCAGCAGCCGAGGGACATCCAATGGGAACACTGAAGCTTTCTTT.

This chain joins TRBV18 and TRBJ2-2; TRBD2 might be the D (5 bases). This CDR3 spans 13 amino acids. Germline V gives CDR1 KGHSH, CDR2 LQKENI. V was trimmed by 7 bases and J by 7 bases, leaving 13 bases between them. DNA of the CDR3: TGTGCCAGCTACCCGCAGGCGGGCGGGGAGCTGTTTTTT. It is translated as CASYPQAGGELFF.

CDR3 in DNA: TGTGCCAGCAGGCCGGGAGGTTCGAATCAGCCCCAGCATTTT. Amino acid sequence: CASRPGGSNQPQHF. The V and J genes are TRBV27 and TRBJ1-5; D call uncertain. The CDR3 totals 14 residues. Trimming pared 6 bases from V and 4 bases from J, leaving 13 bases between. Germline V gene sequence: CDR1 MNHEY, CDR2 SMNVEV (reference sequence).

J is TRBJ2-7 and V is TRBV3-1 (or the pseudogene TRBV3-2); tentatively, D is TRBD2 (5 bases). Germline V gives CDR1 LGHDT, CDR2 YNNKEL (reference sequence). The CDR3 is 15 residues long. The V end was cut by 6 bases, the J end by 2 bases, with 17 bases between. The CDR3 here is CASSSRVAGAYEQYF. As DNA, the CDR3 is TGTGCCAGCAGTTCTAGGGTGGCGGGCGCCTACGAGCAGTACTTC.

The chain carries TRBV5-1 and TRBJ2-6; TRBD1 matches 10 bases. The CDR3 has 19 residues. The ends lost 6 bases at V and 1 base at J; junction bases unmatched: 13. The V gene's germline CDR1 is SGHRS and CDR2 YFSETQ. For the CDR3, the DNA is TGCGCCAGCAACCTGGAAGCGAGACAGGGGGCTTCTGGGGCCAACGTCCTGACTTTC. It translates to CASNLEARQGASGANVLTF.

The chain is built from TRBV9 and TRBJ1-1, with D possibly matching TRBD1 (5 bases). V lost 0 bases to trimming and J lost 7 bases, with 19 bases between them. Per the germline V gene, CDR1 is SGDLS and CDR2 is YYNGEE. The CDR3 totals 16 residues. The CDR3 nucleotides are TGTGCCAGCAGCGTAGCGAGACAGAACTTGAAAGATGAAGCTTTCTTT. Residues: CASSVARQNLKDEAFF. Using reference TRBV9 and TRBJ1-1 for the parts outside the CDR3, the full variable domain is DSGVTQTPKHLITATGQRVTLRCSPRSGDLSVYWYQQSLDQGLQFLIQYYNGEERAKGNILERFSAQQFPDLHSELNLSSLELGDSALYFCASSVARQNLKDEAFFGQGTRLTVV.

V is TRBV7-8 and J is TRBJ1-2; TRBD1 agrees at 12 bases. The trim removed 3 bases at V and 2 bases at J, leaving 1 base unmatched. There are 15 residues in the CDR3. From germline, CDR1 is SGHVS and CDR2 FQNEAQ. The CDR3 reads CASSLGQGANYGYTF. DNA for the CDR3: TGTGCCAGCAGCTTGGGACAGGGGGCAAACTATGGCTACACCTTC.

J is TRBJ2-1 and V is TRBV10-3, with TRBD2 identical over 14 bases. The junction had 5 bases not matched to a gene; V was cut back by 4 bases and J by 9 bases. The V gene's germline CDR1 is ENHRY and CDR2 SYGVKD. The CDR3 totals 15 residues. The CDR3 DNA is TGTGCCATCAGTGCCGACGGGACTAGCGGGAGTGAGCAGTTCTTC. Amino acid sequence: CAISADGTSGSEQFF.

The chain recombines TRBV11-3 with TRBJ2-1, with 12 bases that match TRBD2. The V and J ends lost 5 bases and 6 bases, in that order; junction bases with no gene match: 5. The CDR3 runs to 15 residues. CDR1 SGHNT and CDR2 YENEEA come from the germline V gene. DNA of the CDR3: TGTGCCAGCAGCGCTACTAGCGGGGGGACCAATGAGCAGTTCTTC. The encoded protein is CASSATSGGTNEQFF.

The rearrangement links TRBV6-2 or TRBV6-3 to TRBJ1-1; D is undetermined. Germline V gene lookup returns CDR1 MNHEY and CDR2 SVGEGT. V lost 4 bases and J 0 bases, leaving 6 bases between the germline ends. The CDR3 has 13 residues. In DNA, the CDR3 is TGTGCCAGCAGTTTTGCGGTGAACACTGAAGCTTTCTTT. It yields the protein CASSFAVNTEAFF.

The CDR3 DNA reads TGTGCCAGCTCACCCACCCCCAGGGATAATTCACCCCTCCACTTT. It yields the protein CASSPTPRDNSPLHF. This chain joins TRBV18 and TRBJ1-6; TRBD1 might be the D (5 bases). Trimming took off 3 bases at V and 5 bases at J, with 11 bases between the two ends. The CDR3 has 15 amino acids. The germline V gene has CDR1 KGHSH and CDR2 LQKENI.

J is TRBJ2-1 and V is TRBV10-2, with 7 nucleotides matching TRBD2. Germline values: CDR1 WSHSY, CDR2 SAAADI. The CDR3 contains 16 residues. V shed 4 bases and J 8 bases; nucleotides not matched to a gene: 14. The CDR3 nucleotides read TGCGCCAGCAGTGGCCGGAGGGCGGGGGAGCGGGATGAGCAGTTCTTC. Translated, it gives CASSGRRAGERDEQFF.

The chain has TRBV19 and TRBJ2-1; 12 nucleotides agree with TRBD2. V lost 10 bases to trimming and J lost 6 bases; unmatched junction nucleotides: 16. Germline V gene lookup returns CDR1 LNHDA and CDR2 SQIVND (reference sequence). The CDR3 runs to 17 residues. The CDR3 reads CATSKLAGGLLINEQFF. In nucleotides, the CDR3 is TGTGCCACCAGCAAACTAGCGGGGGGTCTACTAATCAATGAGCAGTTCTTC.